These 25 T cell receptor beta chains came from one sample sequenced in a study of control samples from healthy donors and cancer patients. The data were produced by immunoSEQ multiplex PCR, yet TCRdb's version contains in-frame clones alone and is incomplete. The sample data list about 200,000 clones. Sequencing was done on a sample of blood. The receptors derive from a woman aged 25 to 39 in good health.

The CDR3, as DNA: TGTGCCTGGCAGTGGGTGGGACAAGTCAATGGCTACACCTTC. Protein sequence: CAWQWVGQVNGYTF. The chain carries TRBV30 and TRBJ1-2; D possibly corresponds to TRBD1 (6 bases). This CDR3 region has 14 residues. Germline V gives CDR1 GTSNPN, CDR2 SVGIG (reference sequence). Trimming removed 5 bases from V and 6 bases from J, with 19 bases in between.

The genes are TRBV6-5 and TRBJ1-1; D might be TRBD1 (5 bases). V was shortened by 1 base and J by 4 bases, with 10 bases between the two germline ends. The CDR3 has 14 amino acids. Per the germline V gene, CDR1 is MNHEY and CDR2 is SVGAGI. The CDR3 sequence is CASSYWGEGTEAFF. The CDR3, as DNA: TGTGCCAGCAGTTACTGGGGGGAGGGCACTGAAGCTTTCTTT.

The chain uses TRBV19 and TRBJ1-2; D gene uncertain. In germline, CDR1 is LNHDA, CDR2 SQIVND (reference sequence). Trimming pared 4 bases from V and 3 bases from J, leaving 15 bases between. There are 15 residues in the CDR3. The CDR3 loop reads CASSSPRAGDYGYTF. The CDR3 nucleotides are TGTGCCAGTAGTAGCCCCCGGGCTGGCGACTATGGCTACACCTTC.

V is TRBV5-1 and J is TRBJ2-7; 8 nucleotides agree with TRBD1. The CDR3 is made up of 16 amino acids. Germline-derived CDR1 and CDR2 are SGHRS and YFSETQ. J gave up 3 bases and V 4 bases, and 12 bases lay outside the gene matches. The CDR3 sequence is CASSPPTGTGNYEQYF. The CDR3 bases are TGCGCCAGCAGCCCCCCCACCGGGACAGGAAACTACGAGCAGTACTTC.

The rearrangement links TRBV24-1 to TRBJ2-3, with D maybe TRBD1 (5 bases). The CDR3 covers 17 residues. Looked up from germline, CDR1 is KGHDR and CDR2 is SFDVKD. V lost 3 bases and J 2 bases, leaving 17 bases between the germline ends. This chain's CDR3 is CATSDPTVTPLTDTQYF. CDR3 sequence (DNA): TGTGCCACCAGTGATCCGACAGTCACTCCCCTCACAGATACGCAGTATTTT.

CDR3 loop: CASSYGKGVNQPQHF. The DNA for the CDR3 is TGTGCCAGCAGTTACGGGAAGGGTGTCAATCAGCCCCAGCATTTT. The chain uses TRBV6-5 and TRBJ1-5; no clear D. Germline V gene data show CDR1 as MNHEY and CDR2 as SVGAGI. The CDR3 has 15 amino acids. Trimming left V 2 bases short and J 3 bases short, with 11 bases between.

The V call is TRBV9, the J call TRBJ1-3; 9 nucleotides line up with TRBD1. The CDR3 totals 17 residues. The germline V gene has CDR1 SGDLS and CDR2 YYNGEE. Trimming at V came to 4 bases and at J to 0 bases, leaving 8 bases not matched to a gene. The CDR3 loop is CASSRGQGISSGNTIYF. In DNA form, the CDR3 reads TGTGCCAGCAGCCGAGGACAGGGGATAAGCTCTGGAAACACCATATATTTT.

The V and J genes are TRBV3-1 (or the pseudogene TRBV3-2) and TRBJ2-5; D is ambiguous. Trimming cost V 3 bases and J 0 bases, with 5 bases left between them. CDR1 is LGHDT and CDR2 is YNNKEL in the germline V gene (reference sequence). There are 13 residues in the CDR3. CDR3 in amino acids: CASSQNYQETQYF. In DNA, the CDR3 is TGTGCCAGCAGCCAGAACTACCAAGAGACCCAGTACTTC.

The J gene is TRBJ1-4, the V gene TRBV19; weak D call: TRBD1 (5 bases). This CDR3 is built from 14 residues. CDR1 and CDR2 from the germline V gene are LNHDA and SQIVND (reference sequence). The V gene lost 6 bases and the J gene lost 0 bases, with 8 bases spanning the gap. CDR3 nucleotides: TGTGCCAGTAGGAAGACAGCAACTAATGAAAAACTGTTTTTT. Residues: CASRKTATNEKLFF. Variable domain in full (rest from reference TRBV19 and TRBJ1-4): DGGITQSPKYLFRKEGQNVTLSCEQNLNHDAMYWYRQDPGQGLRLIYYSQIVNDFQKGDIAEGYSVSREKKESFPLTVTSAQKNPTAFYLCASRKTATNEKLFFGSGTQLSVL.

The chain has TRBV7-9 and TRBJ1-1, with D perhaps TRBD1 (5 bases). Trimming removed 5 bases at V and 1 base at J, with 11 bases between. In germline, CDR1 is SEHNR, CDR2 FQNEAQ (reference sequence). The CDR3 runs to 14 residues. In DNA form, the CDR3 reads TGTGCCAGCAGCCGATGGACATCGAACACTGAAGCTTTCTTT. Translating it yields CASSRWTSNTEAFF.

The rearrangement uses TRBV28 and TRBJ1-1, with TRBD1 identical over 7 bases. V lost 3 bases and J lost 3; bases outside the gene matches: 7. CDR3 length equals 15 residues. CDR1 is MDHEN and CDR2 is SYDVKM in the germline V gene. The CDR3: CASSFLQGDHTEAFF. CDR3 nucleotide sequence: TGTGCCAGCAGTTTCCTCCAGGGGGATCACACTGAAGCTTTCTTT.

The chain combines TRBV7-2 with TRBJ2-1; D tentatively fits TRBD1 or TRBD2 (5 bases each). The V and J ends lost 3 bases and 3 bases respectively, with 6 bases between them. The CDR3 length is 13 residues. CDR1 and CDR2 (germline): SGHTA, FQGNSA. This chain's CDR3 is CASSLGDYNEQFF. The CDR3 DNA reads TGTGCCAGCAGCTTGGGGGACTACAATGAGCAGTTCTTC.

CDR3 loop: CASSVGSVLGVGGANVLTF. CDR3 nucleotide sequence: TGTGCCAGCAGCGTAGGCTCGGTATTAGGGGTCGGAGGGGCCAACGTCCTGACTTTC. The gene calls are TRBV9 and TRBJ2-6; TRBD1 is a possible D gene (5 bases). Germline lookup yields CDR1 SGDLS and CDR2 YYNGEE. The CDR3 extends over 19 amino acids. The V end lost 0 bases, the J end lost 4 bases, and 20 bases lay between the germline ends.

The V gene is TRBV18, the J gene TRBJ2-7; D not resolved. V gave up 0 bases and J gave up 1 base, with 10 bases separating them. The CDR3 loop spans 15 amino acids. CDR1 is KGHSH and CDR2 is LQKENI in the germline V gene. CDR3 nucleotide sequence: TGTGCCAGCTCACCACCGCAGATAGCATCCTACGAGCAGTACTTC. Translating gives CASSPPQIASYEQYF.

V and J are TRBV10-3 and TRBJ1-2; unclear D gene. Trimming took off 7 bases at V and 3 bases at J, with 12 bases between the two ends. From germline, CDR1 is ENHRY and CDR2 SYGVKD. The CDR3 sequence is 13 residues long. The CDR3 loop reads CAIKGRLDYGYTF. The CDR3 coding sequence is TGTGCCATCAAAGGCAGGCTAGACTATGGCTACACCTTC.

The chain uses TRBV19 and TRBJ2-5; 10 positions match TRBD2. V lost 5 bases to trimming and J lost 6 bases; unmatched junction nucleotides: 3. In germline, CDR1 is LNHDA, CDR2 SQIVND (reference sequence). CDR3 length: 13 residues. CDR3 nucleotide sequence: TGTGCCAGTAGTCCTAGCGGGGGACAGACCCAGTACTTC. Translating it yields CASSPSGGQTQYF.

V and J are TRBV2 and TRBJ1-2; 7 nucleotides agree with TRBD1. The CDR3 extends over 12 amino acids. From germline, CDR1 is SNHLY and CDR2 FYNNEI. V lost 1 base, J lost 11 bases, and 4 bases stayed unmatched. CDR3 DNA: TGTGCCAGCAGTGAAGGGACAGGACGTTACACCTTC. This sequence encodes CASSEGTGRYTF.

This chain joins TRBV9 and TRBJ2-2; no clear D. CDR1 SGDLS and CDR2 YYNGEE come from the germline V gene. The length of the CDR3 is 13 residues. V lost 4 bases and J 0 bases, leaving 4 bases between the germline ends. The DNA of the CDR3 is TGTGCCAGCAGCCCCGCGAACACCGGGGAGCTGTTTTTT. This sequence encodes CASSPANTGELFF.

The chain joins TRBV29-1 to TRBJ1-1; D is undetermined. This CDR3 is 13 amino acids long. In germline, CDR1 is SQVTM, CDR2 ANQGSEA. The V gene lost 3 bases and the J gene lost 0 bases, with 8 bases spanning the gap. In DNA, the CDR3 is TGCAGCGTTGACAGGTTATTGAACACTGAAGCTTTCTTT. Amino acids: CSVDRLLNTEAFF.

The gene calls are TRBV10-3 and TRBJ1-5; tentative D call: TRBD1 (5 bases). The ends were cut back, 10 bases at V and 2 bases at J, with 15 bases in the middle. The CDR3 runs 14 residues. CDR1 and CDR2 from the germline V gene are ENHRY and SYGVKD. CDR3 amino acids: CATRDGRGNQPQHF. CDR3 DNA: TGTGCCACCCGGGACGGTCGCGGCAATCAGCCCCAGCATTTT.

The chain joins TRBV12-3 or TRBV12-4 to TRBJ1-1; no firm D call. The CDR3 consists of 13 residues. The V end lost 6 bases, the J end lost 1 base, and 9 bases lay between the germline ends. The CDR3 is CASRRTSNTEAFF. DNA of the CDR3: TGTGCCAGCAGACGGACCTCGAACACTGAAGCTTTCTTT.

The chain joins TRBV10-3 to TRBJ1-6; D gene ambiguous. The CDR3 loop spans 17 amino acids. V was pared by 0 bases and J by 10 bases, with 19 bases between. Germline CDR1 ENHRY, CDR2 SYGVKD. The CDR3 DNA reads as TGTGCCATCAGTGAGTCGAGTGGGAGCGCGGGCGGATCACCCCTCCACTTT. This codes for CAISESSGSAGGSPLHF.

V usage is TRBV7-2 and J usage is TRBJ2-4, with 7 bases fitting TRBD2. CDR1 and CDR2 (germline): SGHTA, FQGNSA. This CDR3 comprises 16 residues. With V trimmed by 1 base and J by 4 bases, 7 bases remained unmatched. The DNA of the CDR3 is TGTGCCAGCAGCTTAGTTAGGACTAGGGCTAAAAACATTCAGTACTTC. Translating it yields CASSLVRTRAKNIQYF.

The gene calls are TRBV28 and TRBJ1-2; 7 bases are a match to TRBD1. After removal of 6 bases from V and 3 bases from J, the junction contained 10 bases not matched to a gene. The CDR3 is made up of 15 amino acids. CDR1 is MDHEN, CDR2 SYDVKM, per germline. The CDR3 coding sequence is TGTGCCAGCAGCTCATACAGGGGCCAGGACTATGGCTACACCTTC. Translated: CASSSYRGQDYGYTF.

The J gene is TRBJ2-1, the V gene TRBV5-4, with unresolved D. CDR3 length: 12 amino acids. Deletions cut 0 bases from V and 5 bases from J, with 3 bases between. Germline V CDR1 and CDR2: SGHNT, YYREEE (reference sequence). The CDR3 region is CASSLGDNEQFF. Here the CDR3 DNA reads TGTGCCAGCAGCTTGGGTGACAATGAGCAGTTCTTC.